Detailed here is one TCR beta chain. Its antigen is undetermined. This entry comes from a study of T cell responses to AZD1222 COVID-19 vaccine. Points from the study as a whole: Baseline serology detected seropositivity in only six or seven AZD1222 recipients.

This CDR3 spans 17 amino acids. Trimming cost V 1 base and J 6 bases, with 18 bases left between them. CDR1 is LGHNA and CDR2 is YNFKEQ in the germline V gene. Sequenced by immunoSEQ multiplex PCR; TCRdb stores in-frame clones only, minus some. Among roughly 180,000 clones listed, 88% were seen once. The sequences come from peripheral blood, collected on day 0 of AZD1222 vaccination. This sequence originates from an adult in good health. The chain carries TRBV4-2 and TRBJ1-4, with D possibly TRBD1 on 6 matching bases. DNA for the CDR3: TGTGCCAGCAGCCAAGGGGGGCAGGGTCGGCGGGATGAAAAACTGTTTTTT. Translation gives CASSQGGQGRRDEKLFF.